This T cell receptor (beta chain) was documented in a study of CD8 T cells in Susac syndrome. Random hexamers primed reverse transcription of about 0.45 to 1 ug RNA. The amplification used immunoSEQ multiplex PCR on TCR beta CDR3; it spanned 54 Vbeta and 13 Jbeta. Each CDR3 protein is one row after TCRdb ran MiXCR on the immunoSEQ multiplex PCR reads. The sample consists of 180,000 or so distinct CDR3 sequences, 90% to 95% of them appearing once. The CDR3 contains 15 residues. Germline lookup yields CDR1 LGHDT and CDR2 YNNKEL (reference sequence). V shed 6 bases, J shed 8 bases, and the junction held 9 bases outside the gene matches. Sequencing targeted TCR beta in T cells from blood (CD8+ and CD4+). FACS enriched CD8+ TEMRA cells, while bulk CD8+ and CD4+ were negatively isolated.

The source material was CD4+ T cells from PBMCs. The chain couples TRBV3-1 to TRBJ1-6, with TRBD1 matching over 8 bases. The receptor comes from a human donor in good health. The CDR3 loop reads CASSLGQGADSPLHF. The CDR3 DNA follows: TGTGCCAGCAGTTTGGGGCAGGGGGCCGATTCACCCCTCCACTTT. Filled out from reference TRBV3-1 and TRBJ1-6, the complete variable domain reads DTAVSQTPKYLVTQMGNDKSIKCEQNLGHDTMYWYKQDSKKFLKIMFSYNNKELIINETVPNRFSPKSPDKAHLNLHINSLELGDSAVYFCASSLGQGADSPLHFGNGTRLTVT.